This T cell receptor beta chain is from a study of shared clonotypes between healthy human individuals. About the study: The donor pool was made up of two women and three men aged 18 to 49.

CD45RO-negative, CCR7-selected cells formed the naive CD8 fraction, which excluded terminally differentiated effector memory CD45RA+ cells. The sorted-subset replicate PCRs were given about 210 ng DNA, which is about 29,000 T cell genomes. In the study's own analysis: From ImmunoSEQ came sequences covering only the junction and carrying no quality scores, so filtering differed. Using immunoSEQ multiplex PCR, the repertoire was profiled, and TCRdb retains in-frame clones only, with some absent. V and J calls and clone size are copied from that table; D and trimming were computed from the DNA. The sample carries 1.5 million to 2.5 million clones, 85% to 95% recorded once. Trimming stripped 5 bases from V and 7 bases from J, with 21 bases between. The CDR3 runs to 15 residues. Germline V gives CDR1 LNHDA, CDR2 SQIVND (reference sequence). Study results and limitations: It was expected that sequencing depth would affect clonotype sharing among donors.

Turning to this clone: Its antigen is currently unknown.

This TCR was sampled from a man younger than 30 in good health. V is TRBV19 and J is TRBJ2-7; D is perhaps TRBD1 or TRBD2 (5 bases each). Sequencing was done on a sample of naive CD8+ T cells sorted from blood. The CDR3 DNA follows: TGTGCCAGTAGTCTATACCGGGACCGGCGAGGAGAGCAGTACTTC. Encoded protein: CASSLYRDRRGEQYF.